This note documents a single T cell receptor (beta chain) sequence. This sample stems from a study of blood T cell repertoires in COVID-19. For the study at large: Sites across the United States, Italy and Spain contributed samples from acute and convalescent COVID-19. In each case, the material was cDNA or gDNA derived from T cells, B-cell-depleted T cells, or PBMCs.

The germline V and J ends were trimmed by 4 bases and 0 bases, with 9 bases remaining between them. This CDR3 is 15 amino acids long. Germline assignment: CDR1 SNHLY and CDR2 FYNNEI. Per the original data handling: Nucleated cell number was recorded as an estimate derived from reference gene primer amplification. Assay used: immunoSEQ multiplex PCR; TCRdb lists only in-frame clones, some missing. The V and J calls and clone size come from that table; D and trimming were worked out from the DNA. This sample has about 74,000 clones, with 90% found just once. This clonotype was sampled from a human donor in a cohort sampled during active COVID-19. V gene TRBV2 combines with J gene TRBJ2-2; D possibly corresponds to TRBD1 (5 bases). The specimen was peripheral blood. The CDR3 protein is CASSVYRTNTGELFF. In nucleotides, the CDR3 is TGTGCCAGCAGTGTATACAGGACGAACACCGGGGAGCTGTTTTTT.